This T cell receptor (beta chain) was recorded in a study of T-cell memory formation after mild COVID-19. This CDR3 has 14 amino acids. Germline V gene sequence: CDR1 KGHSH, CDR2 LQKENI. Between the trimmed V and J ends, which lost 8 bases and 0 bases, there was a span of 13 bases. This clonotype showed up just a few times. TCRdb recomputed calls from the 5' RACE reads with MiXCR, one row per CDR3 protein. The table has about 430,000 distinct CDR3 sequences, approximately 25% seen once. This sequence was found in an adult woman who had mild COVID-19 (a few samples of this study predate the infection). Cell type and time point are not known. This chain uses TRBV18 with TRBJ1-1; D perhaps matches TRBD1 (5 bases). The sequencing sample was made of PBMCs or a T cell subset sorted from them (not recorded which). In DNA, the CDR3 is TGTGCCAGCAGTCCCCGGGACCTGAACACTGAAGCTTTCTTT. The encoded protein is CASSPRDLNTEAFF.